These 24 T cell receptor beta chains were sequenced from one sample in a study of neurological immune-mediated disorders. TCRdb fed the 5' RACE reads into MiXCR, producing one record per CDR3 protein. The profile shows over 35,000 distinct CDR3 sequences, about 3.8% of them singletons. The material sequenced was PBMCs. These TCRs come from a young man with multiple sclerosis.

The sample holds many counts of this clonotype. The rearrangement links TRBV7-8 to TRBJ2-2; D unresolved. The length of the CDR3 is 19 residues. V was clipped by 1 base and J by 9 bases, with 27 bases between them. The germline CDR1 and CDR2 sequences are SGHVS and FQNEAQ. The CDR3 region is CASSLVIVQVQESHRELFF. The CDR3 nucleotides are TGTGCCAGCAGCTTAGTCATTGTCCAGGTCCAAGAATCACACCGGGAGCTGTTTTTT. Supplemented by reference TRBV7-8 and TRBJ2-2, the full variable domain reads GAGVSQSPRYKVAKRGQDVALRCDPISGHVSLFWYQQALGQGPEFLTYFQNEAQLDKSGLPSDRFFAERPEGSVSTLKIQRTQQEDSAVYLCASSLVIVQVQESHRELFFGEGSRLTVL.

In this sample, this clonotype turned up a few times. This chain connects TRBV14 to TRBJ2-1; D is unresolved. This CDR3 is 15 amino acids long. Trimming removed 4 bases at V and 0 bases at J, with 10 bases between. Germline V gives CDR1 SGHDN, CDR2 FVKESK. CDR3 in amino acids: CASSPAISSYNEQFF. CDR3 nucleotides: TGTGCCAGCAGCCCTGCCATCAGCTCCTACAATGAGCAGTTCTTC.

In its sample, this clonotype was seen many times. The junction and the germline gene differ at one end; a read error may be behind it. The rearrangement joins TRBV5-1 to TRBJ1-1; no firm D call. Germline CDR1 reads SGHRS; CDR2 reads YFSETQ. CDR3 size: 13 residues. CDR3 DNA: TGTGCCAGCTCTCTCCCCGGGAACACTGAAGCTTTCTTT. The encoded protein is CASSLPGNTEAFF.

This clonotype is medium-sized within its sample. This sequence joins TRBV7-9 and TRBJ2-7; D not resolved. There are 14 residues in the CDR3. Germline-derived CDR1 and CDR2 are SEHNR and FQNEAQ (reference sequence). V lost 5 bases, J lost 3 bases, and 14 bases lay in between. The DNA of the CDR3 is TGTGCCAGCAGCCCAGGTAGGGTGAGCTACGAGCAGTACTTC. Translation gives CASSPGRVSYEQYF.

This clonotype was recorded at least ten times. The CDR3 spells CASSQVQGVTGELFF. The CDR3 DNA follows: TGTGCCAGCAGCCAAGTACAGGGAGTCACCGGGGAGCTGTTTTTT. The V and J genes are TRBV3-1 and TRBJ2-2; TRBD1 is a possible D gene (6 bases). The V gene lost 1 base and the J gene lost 4 bases, with 10 bases spanning the gap. The CDR3 covers 15 residues. Germline V lookup: CDR1 LGHDT, CDR2 YNNKEL (reference sequence).

This clonotype was found a few times. The rearrangement joins TRBV9 to TRBJ1-1, with 9 nucleotides matching TRBD1. Germline V lookup: CDR1 SGDLS, CDR2 YYNGEE. CDR3 length: 15 amino acids. J gave up 0 bases and V 3 bases, and 3 bases lay outside the gene matches. Here the CDR3 DNA reads TGTGCCAGCAGCGCCTGGACAGGGGTGAACACTGAAGCTTTCTTT. The encoded protein is CASSAWTGVNTEAFF.

There are many counts of this clonotype. V usage is TRBV29-1 and J usage is TRBJ1-2; unclear D gene. The CDR3 is 13 residues long. V was cut by 5 bases and J by 1 base, with 11 bases left in between. Germline V gives CDR1 SQVTM, CDR2 ANQGSEA. This CDR3 is CSVYASVNYGYTF. The CDR3 DNA sequence: TGCAGCGTTTACGCGTCGGTTAACTATGGCTACACCTTC.

This clonotype was counted ten times or more. This chain uses TRBV20-1 with TRBJ1-1; possibly TRBD1 for D (6 bases). CDR1 and CDR2 from the germline V gene are DFQATT and SNEGSKA (reference sequence). The germline V and J ends were trimmed by 7 bases and 3 bases, with 18 bases remaining between them. CDR3 size: 14 residues. The CDR3 sequence is CSVRQAGADTEAFF. CDR3 DNA sequence: TGCAGTGTTCGGCAGGCAGGGGCGGACACTGAAGCTTTCTTT.

This clonotype was seen many times. The chain joins TRBV20-1 to TRBJ1-1; possibly TRBD1 for D (6 bases). The V end was cut by 4 bases, the J end by 5 bases, with 8 bases between. This CDR3 comprises 11 residues. From germline, CDR1 is DFQATT and CDR2 SNEGSKA (reference sequence). CDR3 nucleotide sequence: TGCAGTGCTAACAGGGTGACTGAAGCTTTCTTT. Encoded protein: CSANRVTEAFF.

This clonotype was seen repeatedly, ten times or more. The chain uses TRBV9 and TRBJ1-2; tentative D call: TRBD1 (5 bases). This CDR3 has 14 residues. Germline V gene data show CDR1 as SGDLS and CDR2 as YYNGEE. The germline V and J ends were trimmed by 0 bases and 3 bases, with 9 bases remaining between them. The CDR3 region is CASSVEGRDYGYTF. CDR3 coding DNA: TGTGCCAGCAGCGTAGAGGGGCGTGACTATGGCTACACCTTC.

This clonotype was recorded at least ten times. The J gene is TRBJ1-1, the V gene TRBV12-3 or TRBV12-4; D is ambiguous. V was cut by 3 bases and J by 8 bases, with 7 bases left in between. The length of the CDR3 is 11 residues. In nucleotides, the CDR3 is TGTGCCAGCAGTTTTAGCGGAGAAGCTTTCTTT. Protein product: CASSFSGEAFF.

This clonotype was counted ten times or more. The genes are TRBV6-6 and TRBJ1-1, with TRBD1 matching over 7 bases. The germline V gene has CDR1 MNHNY and CDR2 SVGAGI (reference sequence). V was clipped by 4 bases and J by 3 bases; unmatched bases: 8. This CDR3 is 15 amino acids long. The CDR3 sequence is CASSFPRQGDTEAFF. In DNA form, the CDR3 reads TGTGCCAGCAGTTTCCCTAGACAGGGAGACACTGAAGCTTTCTTT.

This clonotype was observed many times. V usage is TRBV5-6 and J usage is TRBJ2-7, with unresolved D. Germline CDR1 and CDR2: SGHDT and YYEEEE. The CDR3 has 13 residues. The V and J ends lost 0 bases and 1 base respectively, with 5 bases between them. In DNA form, the CDR3 reads TGTGCCAGCAGCTTGGACCGATCCTACGAGCAGTACTTC. Its protein is CASSLDRSYEQYF.

This clonotype was seen at least ten times. This chain joins TRBV20-1 and TRBJ2-7, with D possibly being TRBD2 (5 bases). This CDR3 comprises 11 residues. Trimming took off 6 bases at V and 4 bases at J, with 10 bases between the two ends. Germline V lookup: CDR1 DFQATT, CDR2 SNEGSKA (reference sequence). CDR3 DNA: TGCAGTGCCTCCCGGGGTTACGAGCAGTACTTC. Its protein is CSASRGYEQYF.

Ten or more counts support this clonotype. In DNA, the CDR3 is TGTGCCAGCAGCCACGGGGGATCGAACACTGAAGCTTTCTTT. It translates to CASSHGGSNTEAFF. The chain couples TRBV3-1 to TRBJ1-1; maybe TRBD1 (5 bases). CDR1 and CDR2 from the germline V gene are LGHDT and YNNKEL (reference sequence). The V and J ends lost 3 bases and 1 base respectively, with 9 bases between them. The CDR3 loop spans 14 amino acids.

Ten or more counts support this clonotype. The chain couples TRBV29-1 to TRBJ1-2, with 10 bases identical to TRBD1. The CDR3 totals 12 residues. CDR1 is SQVTM, CDR2 ANQGSEA, per germline. V was pared by 7 bases and J by 3 bases, with 2 bases of the junction left unmatched. Written as DNA, the CDR3 is TGCAGCGCGACAGGGGGCGACTATGGCTACACCTTC. Amino acids: CSATGGDYGYTF.

This clonotype came up many times. The genes are TRBV6-1 and TRBJ2-5, with D uncertain. The germline V gene encodes CDR1 MNHNS and CDR2 SASEGT. CDR3 length: 12 amino acids. Trimming stripped 1 base from V and 5 bases from J, with 5 bases between. The CDR3: CASSEGRETQYF. Written as DNA, the CDR3 is TGTGCCAGCAGTGAAGGGCGGGAGACCCAGTACTTC.

This clonotype was observed at least ten times. The chain recombines TRBV11-3 with TRBJ1-2; D might be TRBD1 (5 bases). Trimming shortened V by 0 bases and J by 2 bases, and 13 bases separated the two germline ends. Germline CDR1 SGHNT, CDR2 YENEEA. This CDR3 spans 16 amino acids. The CDR3 here is CASSLEGRQGNYGYTF. CDR3 sequence (DNA): TGTGCCAGCAGCTTAGAAGGAAGGCAGGGAAACTATGGCTACACCTTC.

V gene TRBV5-1 combines with J gene TRBJ2-1, with D maybe TRBD2 (6 bases). This CDR3 region has 14 residues. The germline gives CDR1 SGHRS, CDR2 YFSETQ. Trimming removed 4 bases from V and 6 bases from J, with 14 bases in between. CDR3 sequence: CASSMGTGSNEQFF. The CDR3 DNA sequence: TGCGCCAGCAGCATGGGGACCGGGAGCAATGAGCAGTTCTTC. Drawing the rest from reference TRBV5-1 and TRBJ2-1, the complete variable domain is KAGVTQTPRYLIKTRGQQVTLSCSPISGHRSVSWYQQTPGQGLQFLFEYFSETQRNKGNFPGRFSGRQFSNSRSEMNVSTLELGDSALYLCASSMGTGSNEQFFGPGTRLTVL.

This clonotype has ten or more counts. The J gene is TRBJ2-5, the V gene TRBV20-1; D is possibly TRBD2 (6 bases). This CDR3 is built from 13 residues. Between the trimmed V and J ends, which lost 5 bases and 3 bases, there was a span of 13 bases. Germline lookup yields CDR1 DFQATT and CDR2 SNEGSKA (reference sequence). The CDR3 coding sequence is TGCAGTGCTGCCGGGACTGTGGAAGAGACCCAGTACTTC. Translating gives CSAAGTVEETQYF.

This clonotype was seen ten or more times. The rearrangement links TRBV3-1 to TRBJ1-2; D is undetermined. The V and J ends lost 0 bases and 8 bases respectively, with 10 bases between them. Germline loops: CDR1 LGHDT, CDR2 YNNKEL (reference sequence). This CDR3 has 13 residues. The CDR3 DNA sequence: TGTGCCAGCAGCCAAGAATACAGAGAAGGCTACACCTTC. Amino acids: CASSQEYREGYTF.

In its sample, this clonotype was seen many times. This sequence joins TRBV20-1 and TRBJ1-6, with a weak D call TRBD1 (6 bases). CDR3 size: 16 residues. Germline CDR1 DFQATT, CDR2 SNEGSKA (reference sequence). The V and J ends lost 5 bases and 4 bases respectively, with 18 bases between them. Here the CDR3 DNA reads TGCAGTGCTCGGATGGGACCTCAGGGGTATAATTCACCCCTCCACTTT. The encoded protein is CSARMGPQGYNSPLHF.

This clonotype was counted many times. As DNA, the CDR3 is TGCGCCAGCAACGGCGGCGAAGTGGGTACGCAGTATTTT. It is translated as CASNGGEVGTQYF. The gene calls are TRBV5-1 and TRBJ2-3; D call uncertain. The CDR3 totals 13 residues. Germline V lookup: CDR1 SGHRS, CDR2 YFSETQ. With 6 bases removed from V and 8 bases from J, the gap between germline ends came to 16 bases.

This clonotype was detected ten times or more. The chain joins TRBV5-1 to TRBJ2-5; a weak D match, TRBD2 (6 bases). CDR1 and CDR2 (germline): SGHRS, YFSETQ. Trimming pared 2 bases from V and 3 bases from J, leaving 11 bases between. CDR3 length: 14 amino acids. The CDR3 region is CASSFLASEETQYF. CDR3 nucleotide sequence: TGCGCCAGCAGCTTTCTAGCGTCCGAAGAGACCCAGTACTTC.